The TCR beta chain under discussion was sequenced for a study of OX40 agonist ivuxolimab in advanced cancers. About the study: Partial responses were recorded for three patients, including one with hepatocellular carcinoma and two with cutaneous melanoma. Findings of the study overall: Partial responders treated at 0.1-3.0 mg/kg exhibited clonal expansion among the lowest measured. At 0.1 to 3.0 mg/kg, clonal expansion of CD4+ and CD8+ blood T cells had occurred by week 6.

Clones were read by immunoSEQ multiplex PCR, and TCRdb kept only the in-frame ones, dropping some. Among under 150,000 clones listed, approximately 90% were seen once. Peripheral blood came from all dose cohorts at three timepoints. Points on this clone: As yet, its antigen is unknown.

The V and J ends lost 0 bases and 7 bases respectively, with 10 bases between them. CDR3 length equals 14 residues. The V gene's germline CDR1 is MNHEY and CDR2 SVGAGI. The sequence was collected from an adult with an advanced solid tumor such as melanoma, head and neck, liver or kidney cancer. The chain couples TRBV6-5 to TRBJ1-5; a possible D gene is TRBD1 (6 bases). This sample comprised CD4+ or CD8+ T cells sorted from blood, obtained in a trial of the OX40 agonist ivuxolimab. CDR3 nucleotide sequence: TGTGCCAGCAGTTACTCCTACAGGGACCAGCCCCAGCATTTT. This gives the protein CASSYSYRDQPQHF.